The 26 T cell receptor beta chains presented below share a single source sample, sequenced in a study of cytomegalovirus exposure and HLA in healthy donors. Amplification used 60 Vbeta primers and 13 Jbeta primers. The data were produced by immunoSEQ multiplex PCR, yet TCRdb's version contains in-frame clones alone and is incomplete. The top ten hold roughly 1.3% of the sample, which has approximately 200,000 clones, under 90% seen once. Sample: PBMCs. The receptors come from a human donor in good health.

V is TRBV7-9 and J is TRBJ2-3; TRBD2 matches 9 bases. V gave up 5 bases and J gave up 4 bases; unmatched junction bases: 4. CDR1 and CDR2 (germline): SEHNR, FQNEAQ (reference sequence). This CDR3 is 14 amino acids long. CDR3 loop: CASSPGLASDTQYF. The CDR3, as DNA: TGTGCCAGCAGCCCGGGACTAGCATCAGATACGCAGTATTTT.

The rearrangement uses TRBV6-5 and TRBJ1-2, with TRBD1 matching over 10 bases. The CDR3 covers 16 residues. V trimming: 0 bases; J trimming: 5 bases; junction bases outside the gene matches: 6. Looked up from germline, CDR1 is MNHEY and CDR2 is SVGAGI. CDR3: CASSYSRQGAKYGYTF. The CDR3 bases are TGTGCCAGCAGTTACTCGAGACAGGGGGCGAAGTATGGCTACACCTTC.

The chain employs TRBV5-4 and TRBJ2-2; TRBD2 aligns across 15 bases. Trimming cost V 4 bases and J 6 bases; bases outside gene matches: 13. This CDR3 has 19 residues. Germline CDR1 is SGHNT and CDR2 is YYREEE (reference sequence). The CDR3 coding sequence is TGTGCCAGCAGCCGCTGGGGACTAGCGGGAGGCGGAGGGTCCGGGGAGCTGTTTTTT. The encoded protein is CASSRWGLAGGGGSGELFF. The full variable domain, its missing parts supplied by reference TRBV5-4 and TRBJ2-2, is ETGVTQSPTHLIKTRGQQVTLRCSSQSGHNTVSWYQQALGQGPQFIFQYYREEENGRGNFPPRFSGLQFPNYSSELNVNALELDDSALYLCASSRWGLAGGGGSGELFFGEGSRLTVL.

Here the CDR3 DNA reads TGTGCCAGCAGCGCCGGGACAGGGGGCGAAAAACTGTTTTTT. Its translation: CASSAGTGGEKLFF. This chain uses TRBV9 with TRBJ1-4, with 12 positions matching TRBD1. CDR1 is SGDLS and CDR2 is YYNGEE in the germline V gene. V shed 3 bases and J 8 bases; nucleotides not matched to a gene: 2. The CDR3 loop spans 14 amino acids.

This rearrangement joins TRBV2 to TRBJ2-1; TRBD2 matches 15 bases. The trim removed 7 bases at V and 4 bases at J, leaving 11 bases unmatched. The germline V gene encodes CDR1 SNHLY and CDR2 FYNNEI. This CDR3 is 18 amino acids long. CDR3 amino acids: CASTGLAGGQVSYNEQFF. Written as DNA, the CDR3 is TGTGCCAGCACGGGACTAGCGGGAGGCCAAGTTTCATACAATGAGCAGTTCTTC.

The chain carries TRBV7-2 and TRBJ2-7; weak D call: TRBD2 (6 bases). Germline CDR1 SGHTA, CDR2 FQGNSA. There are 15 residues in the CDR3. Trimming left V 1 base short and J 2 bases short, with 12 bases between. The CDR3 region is CASSLGDSSTYEQYF. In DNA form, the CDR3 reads TGTGCCAGCAGCTTAGGGGACTCGTCTACCTACGAGCAGTACTTC.

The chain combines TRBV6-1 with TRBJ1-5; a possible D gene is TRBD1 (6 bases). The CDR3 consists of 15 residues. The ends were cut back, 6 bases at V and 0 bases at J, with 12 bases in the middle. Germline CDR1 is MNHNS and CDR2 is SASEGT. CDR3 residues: CASRQGRNSNQPQHF. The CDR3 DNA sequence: TGTGCCAGCAGACAGGGCAGAAATAGCAATCAGCCCCAGCATTTT.

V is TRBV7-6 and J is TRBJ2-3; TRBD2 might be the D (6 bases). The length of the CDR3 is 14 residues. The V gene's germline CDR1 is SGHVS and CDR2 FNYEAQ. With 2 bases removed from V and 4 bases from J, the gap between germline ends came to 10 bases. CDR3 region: CASSLPTGADTQYF. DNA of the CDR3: TGTGCCAGCAGCTTACCCACGGGAGCAGATACGCAGTATTTT.

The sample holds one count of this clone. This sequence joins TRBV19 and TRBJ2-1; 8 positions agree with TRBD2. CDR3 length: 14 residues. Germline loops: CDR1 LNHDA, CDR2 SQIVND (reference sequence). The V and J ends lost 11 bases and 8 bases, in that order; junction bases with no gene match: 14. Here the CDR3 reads CACNPSGSRDEQFF. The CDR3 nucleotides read TGTGCCTGTAACCCCAGCGGGAGTAGAGATGAGCAGTTCTTC.

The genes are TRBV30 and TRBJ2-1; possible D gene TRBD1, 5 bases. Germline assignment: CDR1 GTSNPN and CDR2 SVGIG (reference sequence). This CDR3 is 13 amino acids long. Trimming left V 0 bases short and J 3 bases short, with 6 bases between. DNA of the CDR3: TGTGCCTGGAGTGTAGACAGCTACAATGAGCAGTTCTTC. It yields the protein CAWSVDSYNEQFF.

CDR3 nucleotide sequence: TGCGCCAGCGAGCGGGACTACCAATACGAGCAGTACTTC. Translated: CASERDYQYEQYF. The chain is built from TRBV10-2 and TRBJ2-5; 7 bases are a match to TRBD2. The J call could be wrong; TRBJ2-7 is a better fit for the DNA end. CDR1 and CDR2 (germline): WSHSY, SAAADI. The CDR3 consists of 13 residues.

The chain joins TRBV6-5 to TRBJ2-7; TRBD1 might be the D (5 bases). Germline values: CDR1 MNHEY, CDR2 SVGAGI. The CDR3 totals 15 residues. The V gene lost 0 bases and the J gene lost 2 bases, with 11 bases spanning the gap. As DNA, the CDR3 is TGTGCCAGCAGTTACTCGTATTCAGGGACCTACGAGCAGTACTTC. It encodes CASSYSYSGTYEQYF.

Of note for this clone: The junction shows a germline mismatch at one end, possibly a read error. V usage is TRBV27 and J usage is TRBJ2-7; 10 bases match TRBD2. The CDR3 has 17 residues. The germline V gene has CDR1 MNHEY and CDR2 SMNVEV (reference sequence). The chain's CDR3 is CVSSFLSASGRSYEQYF. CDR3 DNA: TGTGTCAGCAGTTTCCTCTCGGCTAGCGGGAGATCCTACGAGCAGTACTTC.

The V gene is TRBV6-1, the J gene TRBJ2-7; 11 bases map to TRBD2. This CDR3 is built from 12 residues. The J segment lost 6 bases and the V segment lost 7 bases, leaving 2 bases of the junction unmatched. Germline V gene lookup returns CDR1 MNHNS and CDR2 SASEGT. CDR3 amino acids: CASILAGGEQYF. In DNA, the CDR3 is TGTGCCAGCATTCTAGCGGGAGGCGAGCAGTACTTC.

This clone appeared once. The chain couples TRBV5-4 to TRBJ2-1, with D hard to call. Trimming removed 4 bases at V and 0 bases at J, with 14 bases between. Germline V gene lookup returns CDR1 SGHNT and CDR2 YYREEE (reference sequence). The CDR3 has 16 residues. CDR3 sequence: CASSRFQVSSYNEQFF. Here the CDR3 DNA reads TGTGCCAGCAGCCGATTCCAGGTTAGCTCCTACAATGAGCAGTTCTTC.

CDR3 DNA sequence: TGTGCCAGCAATTTTCCGGGACAGGGGTCAACTACGCAGTATTTT. This gives the protein CASNFPGQGSTTQYF. This chain connects TRBV7-3 to TRBJ2-3; the match to TRBD1 covers 10 bases. CDR1 and CDR2 (germline): SGHTA, FQGTGA. Trimming took 7 bases from V and 8 from J; bases not matched to a gene: 12. This CDR3 has 15 residues.

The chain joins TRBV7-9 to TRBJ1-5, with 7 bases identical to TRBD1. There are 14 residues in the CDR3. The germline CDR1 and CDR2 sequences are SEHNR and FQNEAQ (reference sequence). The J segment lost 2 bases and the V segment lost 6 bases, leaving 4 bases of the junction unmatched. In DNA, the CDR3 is TGTGCCAGCAGGTCCGGGACAGGCAATCAGCCCCAGCATTTT. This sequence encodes CASRSGTGNQPQHF. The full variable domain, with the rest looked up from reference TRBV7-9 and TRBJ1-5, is DTGVSQNPRHKITKRGQNVTFRCDPISEHNRLYWYRQTLGQGPEFLTYFQNEAQLEKSRLLSDRFSAERPKGSFSTLEIQRTEQGDSAMYLCASRSGTGNQPQHFGDGTRLSIL.

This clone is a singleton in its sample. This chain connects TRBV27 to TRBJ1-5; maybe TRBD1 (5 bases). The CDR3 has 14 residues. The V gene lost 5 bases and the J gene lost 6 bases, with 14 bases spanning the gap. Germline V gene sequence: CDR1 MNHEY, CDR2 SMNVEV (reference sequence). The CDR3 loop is CASSRRGGGQPQHF. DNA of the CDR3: TGTGCCAGCAGTAGACGGGGGGGTGGTCAGCCCCAGCATTTT.

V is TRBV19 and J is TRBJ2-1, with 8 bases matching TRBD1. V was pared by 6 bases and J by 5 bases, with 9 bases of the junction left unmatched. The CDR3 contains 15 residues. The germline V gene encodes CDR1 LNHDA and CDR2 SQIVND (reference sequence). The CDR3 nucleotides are TGTGCCAGTAGGCCGGACAGGGTTTACGACAATGAGCAGTTCTTC. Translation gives CASRPDRVYDNEQFF.

The CDR3: CASSKKAGAAYEQYF. Written as DNA, the CDR3 is TGTGCCAGCAGTAAGAAGGCGGGAGCCGCCTACGAGCAGTACTTC. This chain joins TRBV7-2 and TRBJ2-7; 7 nucleotides align to TRBD2. The CDR3 consists of 15 residues. The trim removed 6 bases at V and 2 bases at J, leaving 10 bases unmatched. CDR1 SGHTA and CDR2 FQGNSA come from the germline V gene.

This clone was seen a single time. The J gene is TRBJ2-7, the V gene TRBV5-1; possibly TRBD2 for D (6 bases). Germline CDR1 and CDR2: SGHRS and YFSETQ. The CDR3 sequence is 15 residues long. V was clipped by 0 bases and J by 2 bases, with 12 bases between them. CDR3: CASSLGVGRTYEQYF. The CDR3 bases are TGCGCCAGCAGCTTGGGAGTCGGGAGAACCTACGAGCAGTACTTC. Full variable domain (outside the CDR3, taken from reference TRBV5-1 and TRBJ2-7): KAGVTQTPRYLIKTRGQQVTLSCSPISGHRSVSWYQQTPGQGLQFLFEYFSETQRNKGNFPGRFSGRQFSNSRSEMNVSTLELGDSALYLCASSLGVGRTYEQYFGPGTRLTVT.

CDR3 sequence: CASSTGTSGSTDTQYF. CDR3 nucleotide sequence: TGTGCCAGCAGCACCGGGACTAGCGGCAGCACAGATACGCAGTATTTT. The chain carries TRBV9 and TRBJ2-3; 11 bases map to TRBD2. This CDR3 is 16 amino acids long. Germline lookup yields CDR1 SGDLS and CDR2 YYNGEE. The trim removed 4 bases at V and 0 bases at J, leaving 4 bases unmatched.

The CDR3 nucleotides are TGCGCCAGCAGCCAAAATTCCCAGGGGCCCCCCTACGAGCAGTACTTC. It is translated as CASSQNSQGPPYEQYF. The V gene is TRBV4-1, the J gene TRBJ2-7; the D gene is possibly TRBD1 (6 bases). The germline V gene encodes CDR1 MGHRA and CDR2 YSYEKL. This CDR3 is built from 16 residues. Trimming removed 2 bases from V and 2 bases from J, with 16 bases in between.

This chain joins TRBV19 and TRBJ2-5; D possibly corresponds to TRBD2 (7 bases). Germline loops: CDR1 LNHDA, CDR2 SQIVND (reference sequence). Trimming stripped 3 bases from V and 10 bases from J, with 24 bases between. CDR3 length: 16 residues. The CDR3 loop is CASSIRSGMLQGGQYF. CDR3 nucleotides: TGTGCCAGTAGTATCAGAAGCGGGATGTTACAGGGTGGCCAGTACTTC.

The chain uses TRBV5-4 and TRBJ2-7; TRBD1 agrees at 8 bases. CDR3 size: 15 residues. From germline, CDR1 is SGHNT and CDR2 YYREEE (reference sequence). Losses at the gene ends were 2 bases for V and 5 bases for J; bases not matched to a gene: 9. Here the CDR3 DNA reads TGTGCCAGCAGCTTCGACAGGGGAACGTACAACGAGCAGTACTTC. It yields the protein CASSFDRGTYNEQYF.

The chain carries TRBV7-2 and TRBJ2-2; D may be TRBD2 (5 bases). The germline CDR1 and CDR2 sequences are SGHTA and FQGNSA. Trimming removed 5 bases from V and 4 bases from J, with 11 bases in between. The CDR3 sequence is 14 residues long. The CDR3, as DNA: TGTGCCAGCAGCCGGGGTATGGGCACCGGGGAGCTGTTTTTT. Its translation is CASSRGMGTGELFF.